Sequencing of this T cell receptor (beta chain) was carried out in a study of blood T cell repertoires in COVID-19. Looking at the study overall: Acute-phase and convalescent COVID-19 samples originated in the United States, Italy and Spain. Sources were T cells, B-cell-depleted T cells, or PBMCs; the material itself was cDNA or gDNA.

The CDR3 is 16 amino acids. Trimming cost V 6 bases and J 0 bases; bases outside gene matches: 7. Germline lookup yields CDR1 LNHDA and CDR2 SQIVND (reference sequence). The sample holds one count of this clone. As handled by the study authors: Estimates of nucleated cell counts were drawn from the amplification of reference gene primers. Libraries were prepared by immunoSEQ multiplex PCR; TCRdb keeps only in-frame clonotypes and omits some of them. V and J calls and clone size are those listed in that table; D and trimming were worked out from the DNA. The sample holds about 82,000 clones, 80% seen once.

The V call is TRBV19, the J call TRBJ1-1; 10 nucleotides agree with TRBD1. This sequence was found in a woman between 40 and 55 years old with active or convalescent COVID-19. The sample comprised peripheral blood. This CDR3 reads CASSPGTGVMNTEAFF. In DNA form, the CDR3 reads TGTGCCAGTAGCCCCGGGACAGGGGTAATGAACACTGAAGCTTTCTTT.